The 12 T cell receptor beta chains below were found in one sample sequenced in a study of blood T cell repertoires in COVID-19. The protocol was immunoSEQ multiplex PCR, while the TCRdb copy is restricted to in-frame clones and leaves out a portion. The table has under 250,000 clones, around four fifths seen once; the top ten hold just under 6.5%. The sequencing input was peripheral blood. These receptors were collected from an older woman with active or convalescent COVID-19.

The chain has TRBV14 and TRBJ1-2; tentatively, D is TRBD1 (5 bases). Per the germline V gene, CDR1 is SGHDN and CDR2 is FVKESK. This CDR3 comprises 15 residues. Between the trimmed V and J ends, which lost 0 bases and 6 bases, there was a span of 14 bases. Here the CDR3 DNA reads TGTGCCAGCAGCCAAGATACCAGACAGTCCCATGGCTACACCTTC. Translation: CASSQDTRQSHGYTF.

This clone was seen only once. The V gene is TRBV4-1, the J gene TRBJ2-1; D remains unclear. Between the trimmed V and J ends, which lost 0 bases and 12 bases, there was a span of 21 bases. The length of the CDR3 is 16 residues. The germline V gene encodes CDR1 MGHRA and CDR2 YSYEKL. This CDR3 reads CASSQDFVGRTGAQFF. The CDR3 DNA reads TGCGCCAGCAGCCAAGATTTTGTTGGCCGAACGGGTGCGCAGTTCTTC.

In its sample, this clone was seen a few times. The genes are TRBV4-1 and TRBJ2-1, with 10 positions matching TRBD1. The CDR3 extends over 16 amino acids. Per the germline V gene, CDR1 is MGHRA and CDR2 is YSYEKL. V shed 2 bases, J shed 4 bases, and the junction held 5 bases outside the gene matches. CDR3 bases: TGCGCCAGCAGCCAAAACCCGGGACAGGGGTACAATGAGCAGTTCTTC. Translation gives CASSQNPGQGYNEQFF.

This chain links TRBV14 with TRBJ1-2; possible D gene TRBD1, 5 bases. Looked up from germline, CDR1 is SGHDN and CDR2 is FVKESK. The CDR3 covers 15 residues. V was cut by 4 bases and J by 4 bases, with 16 bases left in between. CDR3 region: CASSLALTAVYGYTF. The CDR3 DNA reads as TGTGCCAGCAGCCTAGCTTTGACAGCAGTCTATGGCTACACCTTC.

V and J are TRBV7-6 and TRBJ1-1; 8 bases are a match to TRBD1. Trimming took 5 bases from V and 5 from J; bases not matched to a gene: 10. Germline V CDR1 and CDR2: SGHVS, FNYEAQ. This CDR3 is 15 amino acids long. The DNA of the CDR3 is TGTGCCAGCAGCGACCCGAGTACAGGGGGTACTGAAGCTTTCTTT. Its translation: CASSDPSTGGTEAFF.

The chain is built from TRBV28 and TRBJ2-1, with 7 positions matching TRBD1. The ends lost 3 bases at V and 1 base at J; junction bases unmatched: 6. This CDR3 comprises 16 residues. Looked up from germline, CDR1 is MDHEN and CDR2 is SYDVKM. The CDR3 sequence is CASSFPGTASYNEQFF. DNA of the CDR3: TGTGCCAGCAGTTTCCCCGGGACAGCGTCCTACAATGAGCAGTTCTTC.

This sequence joins TRBV28 and TRBJ2-7; D is perhaps TRBD1 (5 bases). The CDR3 runs to 13 residues. Trimming pared 3 bases from V and 2 bases from J, leaving 8 bases between. Germline V CDR1 and CDR2: MDHEN, SYDVKM. In DNA form, the CDR3 reads TGTGCCAGCAGTTTTGGGGCAGCCTACGAGCAGTACTTC. Residues: CASSFGAAYEQYF.

The chain has TRBV27 and TRBJ1-1, with 8 positions matching TRBD1. The CDR3 totals 16 residues. The junction had 7 bases not matched to a gene; V was cut back by 4 bases and J by 0 bases. Germline CDR1 and CDR2: MNHEY and SMNVEV (reference sequence). The DNA of the CDR3 is TGTGCCAGCAGTTGGTACAGGGGGACTATGAACACTGAAGCTTTCTTT. Its translation is CASSWYRGTMNTEAFF.

The chain recombines TRBV5-1 with TRBJ2-5; 9 bases are a match to TRBD1. This CDR3 comprises 14 residues. V was pared by 6 bases and J by 1 base, with 4 bases of the junction left unmatched. Germline CDR1 is SGHRS and CDR2 is YFSETQ. CDR3 in amino acids: CASTWTGVQETQYF. The DNA of the CDR3 is TGCGCCAGCACCTGGACAGGGGTCCAAGAGACCCAGTACTTC.

The chain combines TRBV7-6 with TRBJ2-1; 13 bases fit TRBD2. Germline V gene sequence: CDR1 SGHVS, CDR2 FNYEAQ. The CDR3 loop spans 16 amino acids. The ends lost 8 bases at V and 5 bases at J; junction bases unmatched: 9. The CDR3: CASSRPGLAGHNEQFF. The CDR3 nucleotides read TGTGCCAGCTCAAGACCGGGACTAGCGGGGCACAATGAGCAGTTCTTC.

This chain connects TRBV5-5 to TRBJ2-2; a possible D gene is TRBD2 (6 bases). V was clipped by 0 bases and J by 5 bases, with 17 bases between them. There are 17 residues in the CDR3. Germline CDR1 reads SGHKS; CDR2 reads YYEKEE (reference sequence). The DNA of the CDR3 is TGTGCCAGCAGCTTGGTTTGGAGGGCAGCCGGGACCGGGGAGCTGTTTTTT. Translation gives CASSLVWRAAGTGELFF.

The chain has TRBV5-1 and TRBJ2-7; 10 bases agree with TRBD1. CDR3 length equals 14 residues. The trim removed 4 bases at V and 5 bases at J, leaving 6 bases unmatched. Germline CDR1 SGHRS, CDR2 YFSETQ. The CDR3, as DNA: TGCGCCAGCAGCATGACAGGGGGCGGCCACGAGCAGTACGTC. Its translation: CASSMTGGGHEQYV.